A single count supports the clone carrying this T cell receptor beta chain. No antigen is known for it. Trimming shortened V by 7 bases and J by 8 bases, and 17 bases separated the two germline ends. The CDR3 runs 13 residues. Germline CDR1 and CDR2: MNHNY and SVGAGI (reference sequence). Time point indicated: pre-treatment baseline. This specimen comes from a study of blood T cell dynamics during melanoma immunotherapy. Whole-study results and caveats: It remained unknown if the driving T cell clones were melanoma-specific.

Each bulk PBMC sample had roughly 400 ng DNA loaded. TCRdb's table, derived via immunoSEQ multiplex PCR, lists solely in-frame clones and lacks some. This sample has about 10,000 clones, with about 83% found just once. The clonotype was recovered from a human donor with melanoma. V is TRBV6-6 and J is TRBJ1-1; D possibly corresponds to TRBD1 (5 bases). The starting material was blood, obtained from a patient treated with checkpoint blockade. The CDR3 DNA follows: TGTGCCAGCACCGAGTCGGGACGTCGGGAAGCTTTCTTT. Amino acid sequence: CASTESGRREAFF.